This note documents a single T cell receptor beta chain sequence. The antigen is undetermined. Retrospectively chosen non-transplant comparators had other cancers and at least five gastrointestinal samples, without known gastrointestinal disease. Median post-mortem interval was about 9.8 hours for GI, liver, skin and lymphoid tissues. V shed 4 bases and J shed 3 bases, with 7 bases lying between them. CDR3 length: 13 residues. Germline loops: CDR1 KGHDR, CDR2 SFDVKD. This sample is part of a study of tissue T cells after allogeneic stem cell transplantation. Whole-study results and caveats: Motif-based clustering found tissue-specific repertoire signatures shared across patients, though few clones were shared. Tissue-detected TCR repertoire was only partly captured by blood and spleen T cells.

Produced via immunoSEQ multiplex PCR; TCRdb's table is partial and in-frame only. Here the sample spans more than 7,500 clones, roughly 64% being singletons. The chain combines TRBV24-1 with TRBJ2-3; D unclear. The material sequenced was tissue from the ileum, taken at autopsy. The TCR comes from a woman aged 18-55 years with breast cancer. Here the CDR3 reads CATSEHETDTQYF. The DNA of the CDR3 is TGTGCCACCAGTGAACATGAAACAGATACGCAGTATTTT.